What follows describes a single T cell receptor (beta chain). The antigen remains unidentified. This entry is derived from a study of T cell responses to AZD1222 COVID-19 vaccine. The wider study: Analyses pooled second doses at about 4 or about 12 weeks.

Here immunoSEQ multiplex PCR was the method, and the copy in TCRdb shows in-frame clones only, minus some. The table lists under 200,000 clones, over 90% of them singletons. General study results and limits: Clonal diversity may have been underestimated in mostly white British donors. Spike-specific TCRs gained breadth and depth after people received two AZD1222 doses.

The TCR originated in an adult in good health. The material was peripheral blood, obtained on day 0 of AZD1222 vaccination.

CDR3 sequence: CASSLIWGFSNYGYTF. In nucleotides, the CDR3 is TGTGCCAGCAGCCTTATTTGGGGTTTTAGTAACTATGGCTACACCTTC. The chain joins TRBV7-2 to TRBJ1-2; D gene unclear. Looked up from germline, CDR1 is SGHTA and CDR2 is FQGNSA. V was trimmed by 5 bases and J by 1 base, leaving 17 bases between them. The CDR3 is made up of 16 amino acids.